This record looks at one TCR beta chain sequence and its context. The data originate from a study of sequential checkpoint blockade in melanoma. J gave up 9 bases and V 4 bases, and 7 bases lay outside the gene matches. CDR3 size: 15 residues. CDR1 MNHEY and CDR2 SMNVEV come from the germline V gene (reference sequence). The treatment: randomized to nivolumab then ipilimumab (arm A) or the reverse (arm B). Clones were read by immunoSEQ multiplex PCR, and TCRdb kept only the in-frame ones, dropping some. The repertoire holds about 40,000 clones, with roughly 89% as singletons. This receptor was taken from a human donor with melanoma. The rearrangement links TRBV27 to TRBJ2-1, with 12 bases aligning to TRBD1. The specimen was CD8+ T cells sorted from blood (inferred from file names), collected from a patient given nivolumab and ipilimumab in sequence. The CDR3 reads CASSSPGQGASEQFF. CDR3 bases: TGTGCCAGCAGTTCCCCGGGACAGGGGGCATCTGAGCAGTTCTTC.